One T cell receptor beta chain is described in this entry. What this receptor recognizes is not known. Per-base qualities were not stored, and no clone one base away is much larger. In the same sample, other DNA sequences code for this CDR3. This sample is drawn from a study of PD-L1 blockade in urothelial cancer (dated 2017 in TCRdb). Broadly, across the study: Therapy was started at some point between 2013 and 2015 for all patients, and atezolizumab 1,200 mg was administered intravenously every 3 weeks. An ECOG performance status of 0 or 1 was recorded for the patients, and 0 to 3 prior chemotherapy regimens had been received by the patients. Durable clinical benefit meant progression-free survival longer than 6 months, and TCR features were also tested against progression-free and overall survival. Blood samples were analyzed at two time points: 3 weeks after treatment start (second dose) and 6 weeks after treatment start. About 85% of the roughly 29 patients were identified as males with urothelial cancer of bladder origin, and a prior smoking history was reported by 18 of 29 patients. Somatic, immune and clinical correlates of response to PD-L1 blockade with atezolizumab in urothelial cancer were the focus of an exploratory multi-omic analysis. Pretreatment tumor samples and matched peripheral blood, collected serially before and after atezolizumab treatment, underwent TCR sequencing. In the same patients, pretreatment tumors underwent whole exome sequencing and RNA sequencing in addition to TCR sequencing. Pretreatment blood TCR-seq was available for about 28 patients, at least one posttreatment blood collection was obtained for around 25 patients, and tumor TCR-seq was available for around 25 patients. Durable clinical benefit was achieved by nine patients and was not achieved by 20 patients. Blood samples yielded a median of roughly 140,000 T cells and tens of thousands of unique TCRs, with median clonality 0.080. Study-wide findings and limitations: Among patients with durable benefit, tumor-associated TCR clones showed greater expansion in peripheral blood 3 weeks after treatment started (n of about 21, p = 0.022). Improved progression-free and overall survival was associated with having pretreatment peripheral blood TCR clonality below the median. Because the sample size was small (n of about 27) and many of the analyses were exploratory, the results are meant to be hypothesis-generating.

The CDR3 covers 12 residues, taking in both the cysteine and the phenylalanine. The only DNA kept is the CDR3, 36 bases in frame from the first base. The V end loses 4 bases and the J end loses 4 bases, and a stretch of 11 bases separates them. The germline V gene (reference sequence) provides CDR1 GTSNPN and CDR2 SVGIG. The cohort comprised fewer than 35 patients with locally advanced or metastatic urothelial carcinoma treated at Memorial Sloan Kettering on a trial protocol. Peripheral blood mononuclear cells were collected pretreatment and during treatment, with between 1 and 8 total time points per patient. The Qiagen DNeasy Blood extraction kit was used to purify genomic DNA from total PBMCs and from tumor samples. PBMCs were collected pretreatment and during treatment, and were isolated and stored as previously described. Synthetic TCR analog templates were spiked into each PCR so that absolute template abundance could be estimated from read counts. TCRbeta CDR3 regions were amplified from genomic DNA with bias-controlled V and J gene primers using the immunoSEQ assay. Sequencing of rearranged TCRbeta segments was performed at approximately 20X coverage. In the source study's methods: Clustering was used to correct sequencing errors, and CDR3s were annotated against IMGT to assign V, D and J genes. Only productive TCRbeta rearrangements were used in downstream analyses, excluding out-of-frame or stop-codon sequences. Clonality was calculated as one minus the Shannon entropy normalized by the log of the number of unique productive sequences. Fisher's exact test with Benjamini-Hochberg correction, at a threshold of adjusted p below 0.01, was used to find clones that differed between time points or between blood and tumor. TCRdb stores this immuneACCESS table with in-frame sequences only. Part of the clones is absent; in the studies checked, under half of the shortfall reflects unresolved V genes, and no reason is known for the rest. The V and J calls and clone size were taken over from that table, and D and trimming were inferred from the DNA. Recorded for this sample are roughly 32,000 clones; around 80% of them occurred a single time. Of the sample, more than 25% is held by the ten largest clones.

Recombination connected TRBV30 to TRBJ2-7, and possibly TRBD1, on 6 matching bases. The source material was PBMCs, sampled around atezolizumab (anti-PD-L1) treatment. This TCR was recovered from a man in his sixties with urothelial cancer. The CDR3 loop reads CAWKQGSYEQYF. The nucleotide sequence reads TGTGCCTGGAAACAGGGATCGTACGAGCAGTACTTC.